This is a list of T cell receptor beta chains from one sample in a study of blood T cell repertoires in COVID-19. Sequencing was performed with immunoSEQ multiplex PCR; in TCRdb, only in-frame clones are kept and a portion is missing. This table holds over 60,000 clones, about 75% found once. What was sequenced was peripheral blood. Receptor source: a human donor in a cohort sampled during active COVID-19. CDR3s include the opening cysteine and the closing phenylalanine or tryptophan. The D gene is left open where the match is weak. Only part of the rows carry a size: once, few, many, or a class if the clone is expanded.

v_call	j_call	clone_size	d_call	cdr3_nt	cdr3_aa
TRBV15	TRBJ1-1	.	TRBD1	TGTGCCACCAGCATCGGGACAGCGAACACTGAAGCTTTCTTT	CATSIGTANTEAFF
TRBV2	TRBJ2-5	.	.	TGTGCCAGCACCACGGACAGGGAGGGGACCCAGTACTTC	CASTTDREGTQYF
TRBV13	TRBJ1-1	.	TRBD1	TGTGCCAGCAGTCAAACAGGGGGTGTTGAAGCTTTCTTT	CASSQTGGVEAFF
TRBV5-6	TRBJ2-7	once	.	TGTGCCAGCAGCTTGTCAGGGGCCTCCTACGAGCAGTACTTC	CASSLSGASYEQYF
TRBV5-6	TRBJ2-4	.	.	TGTGCCAGCAGCCCGCCGCCCCCCGCGGACATTCAGTACTTC	CASSPPPPADIQYF
TRBV6-6	TRBJ2-5	.	TRBD1	TGTGCCAGCGAGGGACAGGGAAGGACCCAGTACTTC	CASEGQGRTQYF
TRBV4-3	TRBJ2-6	.	.	TGCGCCAGCAGCCAAGATGCAGGGGCTGTTGGGGCCAACGTCCTGACTTTC	CASSQDAGAVGANVLTF
TRBV6-4	TRBJ2-3	.	TRBD1	TGTGCCAGCAGGATGACAGGGGTCACAGATACGCAGTATTTT	CASRMTGVTDTQYF
TRBV10-3	TRBJ1-2	.	TRBD1	TGTGCCATCAGTCGTACAGGGGGCAACTATGGCTACACCTTC	CAISRTGGNYGYTF
TRBV7-2	TRBJ2-1	few	.	TGTGCCAGCAGCTTAACGACAGGCCCCTACAATGAGCAGTTCTTC	CASSLTTGPYNEQFF
TRBV27	TRBJ1-1	.	.	TGTGCCAGCAGTTTGGCGCCCAGGGCAAACACTGAAGCTTTCTTT	CASSLAPRANTEAFF
TRBV4-3	TRBJ2-1	once	.	TGCGCCAGCAGCCAAGAGCTGGGGCAGGGCAAGGTCTACAATGAGCAGTTCTTC	CASSQELGQGKVYNEQFF
TRBV11-2	TRBJ2-7	.	.	TGTGCCAGCAGCTTAGCCGGGGTGAGCTCCTACGAGCAGTACTTC	CASSLAGVSSYEQYF
TRBV27	TRBJ2-1	.	TRBD2	TGTGCCAGCAGTTTAAGGACTAGCGGCTACAATGAGCAGTTCTTC	CASSLRTSGYNEQFF
TRBV10-3	TRBJ2-7	.	TRBD1	TGTGCCATCAGTGAGACAGGACAGGGAACCTACGAGCAGTACTTC	CAISETGQGTYEQYF
TRBV28	TRBJ2-3	few	.	TGTGCCAGCACCCACCCGGGGATGGATACGCAGTATTTT	CASTHPGMDTQYF
TRBV6-6	TRBJ2-3	.	.	TGTGCCAGCAGTTACCAAGACGGGAGAAGTGGTGATACGCAGTATTTT	CASSYQDGRSGDTQYF
TRBV28	TRBJ1-1	.	TRBD1	TGTGCCAGCAGTTGGACAGGGCCTGAAGCTTTCTTT	CASSWTGPEAFF
TRBV7-3	TRBJ2-1	.	TRBD2	TGTGCCAGCAGCCGCGGGGGGACTACCTACAATGAGCAGTTCTTC	CASSRGGTTYNEQFF
TRBV7-2	TRBJ1-1	.	.	TGTGCCAGCAGCCTTTCTTACAGGACTGAAGCTTTCTTT	CASSLSYRTEAFF
TRBV28	TRBJ1-5	few	TRBD1	TGTGCCAGCAGGCAACCGACAGGGGTCAATCAGCCCCAGCATTTT	CASRQPTGVNQPQHF
TRBV7-9	TRBJ1-2	few	.	TGTGCCAGCACCCCAGACAGGAATTGGGGCTATGGCTACACCTTC	CASTPDRNWGYGYTF
TRBV7-9	TRBJ1-2	.	.	TGTGCCAGCAGCTTAGGCCCCCGGGGCTACACCTTC	CASSLGPRGYTF
TRBV15	TRBJ1-2	.	TRBD1	TGTGCCACCAGGCCTCGACAGGGCTATGGCTACACCTTC	CATRPRQGYGYTF
TRBV3-1/TRBV3-2	TRBJ1-4	.	.	TGTGCCAGCAGCCTGACAGCCTTAGAGGAAAAACTGTTTTTT	CASSLTALEEKLFF
TRBV6-5	TRBJ1-6	.	.	TGTGCCAGCAGTTCGAACAGGGTATGGAATTCACCCCTCCACTTT	CASSSNRVWNSPLHF
TRBV27	TRBJ1-5	.	TRBD1	TGTGCCAGCAGTTATGCCCGGGACAGGTCCAATCAGCCCCAGCATTTT	CASSYARDRSNQPQHF
TRBV4-1	TRBJ2-2	.	.	TGCGCCAGCAGCCAAGTTACAAGAACGAACACCGGGGAGCTGTTTTTT	CASSQVTRTNTGELFF
TRBV7-2	TRBJ2-3	few	.	TGTGCCAGCAGCTTCCCCCTAGAGGCCACGCAGTATTTT	CASSFPLEATQYF
TRBV10-3	TRBJ2-2	once	.	TGTGCCATCACCGGATGGGAGACCGGGGAGCTGTTTTTT	CAITGWETGELFF
TRBV19	TRBJ2-1	.	.	TGTGCCAGTAGTATAGAAGGGAGCTCCTACAATGAGCAGTTCTTC	CASSIEGSSYNEQFF
TRBV6-2/TRBV6-3	TRBJ1-1	few	.	TGTGCCAGCAGTTATGTAGTGGGTGGGGCGGACACTGAAGCTTTCTTT	CASSYVVGGADTEAFF
TRBV5-4	TRBJ2-7	once	TRBD2	TGTGCCAGCAGTTTGACTAGCGGGAGTATGTACGAGCAGTACTTC	CASSLTSGSMYEQYF
TRBV29-1	TRBJ2-2	.	.	TGCAGCGTTGTCGGGGCAGGGGCCACCGGGGAGCTGTTTTTT	CSVVGAGATGELFF
TRBV9	TRBJ2-3	.	.	TGTGCCAGCAGCGTCTCCGGACAGCCTAGCACAGATACGCAGTATTTT	CASSVSGQPSTDTQYF
TRBV3-1/TRBV3-2	TRBJ2-7	.	TRBD1	TGTGCCAGCAGCCCGACAGGGGGAGGTTACGAGCAGTACTTC	CASSPTGGGYEQYF
TRBV28	TRBJ1-3	.	.	TGTGCCAGCAGTTCCCCCCCCGACAGGATCTCTGGAAACACCATATATTTT	CASSSPPDRISGNTIYF
TRBV7-9	TRBJ1-1	few	TRBD1	TGTGCCAGCAGCTTTGGGACAGGGGACACTGAAGCTTTCTTT	CASSFGTGDTEAFF
TRBV5-6	TRBJ2-7	few	.	TGTGCCAGCAGCCCCCTAAGTCTCCGACAATCCTACGAGCAGTACTTC	CASSPLSLRQSYEQYF
TRBV10-3	TRBJ2-1	.	TRBD1	TGTGCCACCACCGACAGGGGGGGCCCCAATGAGCAGTTCTTC	CATTDRGGPNEQFF
TRBV5-5	TRBJ2-7	.	.	TGTGCCAGCAGCTTGGTGGCAGGTTGGGAGCAGTACTTC	CASSLVAGWEQYF
TRBV7-7	TRBJ2-6	.	TRBD1	TGTGCTAGCAGGGCCCTTACAGGGGGCGGCTCTGGGGCCAACGTCCTGACTTTC	CASRALTGGGSGANVLTF
TRBV7-2	TRBJ2-5	.	.	TGTGCCAGCAGCTTATTCGGCTACGGGGAGACCCAGTACTTC	CASSLFGYGETQYF